This is a list of T cell receptor beta chains from one sample in a study of T-cell memory formation after mild COVID-19. Via MiXCR, TCRdb re-called the 5' RACE reads, giving one row per CDR3 protein. The sample holds 270,000 or so distinct CDR3 sequences, more than 15% seen once. Input material: PBMCs or a T cell subset sorted from them (not recorded which). These receptors were collected from a man in his late teens or twenties who had mild COVID-19 (a few samples of this study predate the infection). Cell type and time point are not known. CDR3s include the opening cysteine and the closing phenylalanine or tryptophan. A D gene is named only where the DNA matches it firmly. Rows may omit the clone size; those that give it use once, few, many or a size class.

clone_size d_call cdr3_length j_call v_call cdr3_aa cdr3_nt
. . 15 TRBJ2-5 TRBV5-1 CASSLSGGWQETQYF TGCGCCAGCAGCTTGTCAGGGGGGTGGCAAGAGACCCAGTACTTC
many TRBD1 18 TRBJ2-3 TRBV12-3/TRBV12-4 CASSRGLTGGSSTDTQYF TGTGCCAGCAGTCGCGGGCTGACAGGGGGCTCCTCCACAGATACGCAGTATTTT
. TRBD1 16 TRBJ1-1 TRBV14 CASSQFPGQGAPEAFF TGTGCCAGCAGCCAGTTTCCCGGACAGGGAGCCCCTGAAGCTTTCTTT
many . 14 TRBJ1-1 TRBV5-1 CASSLEPTNTEAFF TGCGCCAGCAGCTTGGAACCGACGAACACTGAAGCTTTCTTT
. TRBD1 14 TRBJ1-6 TRBV5-1 CASSIGQGSSPLHF TGCGCCAGCAGCATAGGACAGGGGAGTTCACCCCTCCACTTT
few TRBD2 14 TRBJ2-3 TRBV10-3 CASSSGGPGDTQYF TGTGCCTCAAGTAGCGGGGGGCCCGGAGATACGCAGTATTTT
. . 14 TRBJ2-4 TRBV5-8 CASNRPLAKNIQYF TGTGCCAGCAACAGACCCCTAGCCAAAAACATTCAGTACTTC
few . 14 TRBJ1-1 TRBV19 CASRLGDKNTEAFF TGTGCCAGTCGCCTTGGGGACAAGAACACTGAAGCTTTCTTT
many . 11 TRBJ2-2 TRBV28 CASSLYRELFF TGTGCCAGCAGTTTATATCGAGAGCTGTTTTTT
. . 14 TRBJ2-5 TRBV7-3 CASSPLGTLETQYF TGTGCCAGCAGCCCTCTTGGGACACTAGAGACCCAGTACTTC
few TRBD1 14 TRBJ1-6 TRBV7-3 CASSLGTENSPLHF TGTGCCAGCAGCTTAGGGACAGAGAATTCACCCCTCCACTTT
. TRBD2 15 TRBJ2-5 TRBV7-9 CASSASGRGRETQYF TGTGCCAGCAGCGCGTCCGGGAGGGGGAGAGAGACCCAGTACTTC
once . 16 TRBJ1-5 TRBV6-2/TRBV6-3 CASSYLTGAPNQPQHF TGTGCCAGCAGTTATCTAACGGGGGCCCCCAATCAGCCCCAGCATTTT
few TRBD2 17 TRBJ2-3 TRBV15 CATSRTLAGAGTDTQYF TGTGCCACCAGCAGAACGCTAGCGGGGGCCGGGACAGATACGCAGTATTTT
few . 17 TRBJ2-3 TRBV6-2/TRBV6-3 CASTLGLFGGGTDTQYF TGTGCCAGCACCTTGGGCCTATTTGGCGGGGGCACAGATACGCAGTATTTT
few . 13 TRBJ1-5 TRBV20-1 CSARAPGVRPQHF TGCAGTGCTAGAGCCCCGGGGGTACGGCCCCAGCATTTT
. TRBD1 16 TRBJ1-4 TRBV4-2 CASSQSPGTGGEKLFF TGTGCCAGCAGCCAATCCCCCGGGACAGGGGGTGAAAAACTGTTTTTT
few TRBD1 12 TRBJ1-2 TRBV5-4 CASSRDRGRRTF TGTGCCAGCAGCCGGGACAGGGGACGTAGGACCTTC
few TRBD2 12 TRBJ2-4 TRBV9 CASSGGSGGKYF TGTGCCAGCAGCGGCGGTAGCGGGGGGAAGTACTTC
few . 16 TRBJ2-5 TRBV15 CATRSGTQGHQETQYF TGTGCCACCAGATCCGGAACACAGGGCCACCAAGAGACCCAGTACTTC
. . 18 TRBJ1-5 TRBV9 CASSVDTGTAPRNQPQHF TGTGCCAGCAGCGTAGATACCGGGACCGCCCCTCGCAATCAGCCCCAGCATTTT